The 32 T cell receptor beta chains below come from one sample, sequenced in a study of T cells in Graves' hyperthyroidism and ophthalmopathy. The source material, RNA transcripts, was used to amplify TCR beta CDR3 regions. The study used the HTBI primer set for a first-round RT-PCR of the TCR CDR3. TCRdb analysed the multiplex PCR reads with MiXCR anew, one entry per CDR3 protein. The repertoire has about 290,000 distinct CDR3 sequences, approximately 15% of them found once; the top ten carry roughly 7.7%. The source material was blood. Receptors were obtained from a woman in her thirties or forties with Graves' hyperthyroidism.

This clonotype was counted many times. The V gene is TRBV11-2, the J gene TRBJ2-1; D is unresolved. This CDR3 comprises 15 residues. The germline V gene has CDR1 SGHAT and CDR2 FQNNGV. The germline V and J ends were trimmed by 5 bases and 5 bases, with 16 bases remaining between them. CDR3 DNA: TGTGCCAGCAGCCCTCCCCGGTTCTGGGACAATGAGCAGTTCTTC. It yields the protein CASSPPRFWDNEQFF.

In this sample, this clonotype turned up a few times. The chain uses TRBV28 and TRBJ1-1; D is perhaps TRBD1 (6 bases). The V end lost 5 bases, the J end lost 3 bases, and 13 bases lay between the germline ends. Germline-derived CDR1 and CDR2 are MDHEN and SYDVKM. The CDR3 totals 14 residues. The DNA for the CDR3 is TGTGCCAGCAGTGTACAGGGCGAGGACACTGAAGCTTTCTTT. Its translation is CASSVQGEDTEAFF.

Ten or more counts support this clonotype. The chain couples TRBV28 to TRBJ1-5, with D possibly matching TRBD1 (6 bases). CDR3 length equals 15 residues. Per germline, CDR1 MDHEN and CDR2 SYDVKM. Trimming shortened V by 5 bases and J by 0 bases, and 11 bases separated the two germline ends. The CDR3 DNA reads as TGTGCCAGCAGTCCACAGGGATATAGCAATCAGCCCCAGCATTTT. Translation: CASSPQGYSNQPQHF.

This clonotype was counted ten times or more. The genes are TRBV11-2 and TRBJ2-1, with D tentatively TRBD1 (5 bases). CDR3 length equals 15 residues. Trimming took off 1 base at V and 9 bases at J, with 16 bases between the two ends. In germline, CDR1 is SGHAT, CDR2 FQNNGV. The CDR3, as DNA: TGTGCCAGCAGCTTAGTATTTGCGACAGTACCTGAGCAGTTCTTC. This sequence encodes CASSLVFATVPEQFF.

This clonotype appeared many times. This chain uses TRBV28 with TRBJ2-5, with 7 bases aligning to TRBD1. The V gene end was trimmed by 2 bases and the J gene end by 4 bases; junction bases not matched to a gene: 7. CDR1 is MDHEN, CDR2 SYDVKM, per germline. The CDR3 totals 15 residues. The DNA of the CDR3 is TGTGCCAGCAGTTTAAAGGGGGCGCGAGGAGAGACCCAGTACTTC. It specifies CASSLKGARGETQYF.

This clonotype has ten or more counts. The genes are TRBV5-1 and TRBJ2-3, with D unresolved. CDR1 SGHRS and CDR2 YFSETQ come from the germline V gene. V lost 3 bases to trimming and J lost 0 bases, with 5 bases between them. The CDR3 consists of 13 residues. Here the CDR3 reads CASSYISTDTQYF. The DNA of the CDR3 is TGCGCCAGCAGCTACATCAGCACAGATACGCAGTATTTT.

This clonotype has at least ten counts. The chain employs TRBV28 and TRBJ2-3; D gene ambiguous. CDR1 is MDHEN, CDR2 SYDVKM, per germline. The CDR3 extends over 13 amino acids. V was shortened by 7 bases and J by 2 bases, with 10 bases between the two germline ends. CDR3: CASKSGNTDTQYF. The CDR3 coding sequence is TGTGCCAGCAAGTCTGGGAACACAGATACGCAGTATTTT.

This clonotype was counted only a few times. This chain connects TRBV7-9 to TRBJ2-6; the match to TRBD1 covers 11 bases. The length of the CDR3 is 19 residues. Unmatched junction bases numbered 8, after V lost 4 bases and J lost 0 bases. The germline V gene encodes CDR1 SEHNR and CDR2 FQNEAQ (reference sequence). The CDR3 DNA is TGTGCCAGCAGCTCGACCCGGGACAGGGGGTTCTCTGGGGCCAACGTCCTGACTTTC. Translation: CASSSTRDRGFSGANVLTF.

The table lists this clonotype with many counts. The chain couples TRBV12-3 or TRBV12-4 to TRBJ2-7; no clear D. The V gene lost 3 bases and the J gene lost 4 bases, with 10 bases spanning the gap. The CDR3 spans 13 residues. The CDR3 protein is CASSLGTRYEQYF. The CDR3 nucleotides read TGTGCCAGCAGTTTGGGTACGAGATACGAGCAGTACTTC.

This clonotype was observed many times. The rearrangement links TRBV20-1 to TRBJ2-1, with D uncertain. Germline V gene data show CDR1 as DFQATT and CDR2 as SNEGSKA (reference sequence). V lost 0 bases to trimming and J lost 3 bases, with 0 bases between them. The CDR3 totals 11 residues. Here the CDR3 DNA reads TGCAGTGCTAGAGACTACAATGAGCAGTTCTTC. It translates to CSARDYNEQFF.

This clonotype was seen a few times. This may be a read error: a much more frequent sequence differs by one nucleotide. V usage is TRBV5-5 and J usage is TRBJ2-5; D may be TRBD1 or TRBD2 (6 bases each). Near its end, the DNA agrees better with TRBJ2-1, so the J call may be wrong. The CDR3 length is 15 residues. CDR1 is SGHKS and CDR2 is YYEKEE in the germline V gene (reference sequence). For the CDR3, the DNA is TGTGCCAGCAGCTTGGAGCTAGGGGGGAGTGAGACCCAGTTCTTC. Its protein is CASSLELGGSETQFF.

V and J are TRBV4-1 and TRBJ2-7; unclear D gene. Germline assignment: CDR1 MGHRA and CDR2 YSYEKL. This CDR3 has 14 residues. V was pared by 0 bases and J by 0 bases, with 6 bases between. This CDR3 is CASSQDPDSYEQYF. Here the CDR3 DNA reads TGCGCCAGCAGCCAAGATCCAGACTCCTACGAGCAGTACTTC.

The rearrangement links TRBV7-9 to TRBJ2-3, with 7 bases lining up with TRBD2. Germline V lookup: CDR1 SEHNR, CDR2 FQNEAQ (reference sequence). Trimming at V came to 8 bases and at J to 1 base, leaving 3 bases not matched to a gene. This CDR3 is 13 amino acids long. The CDR3 DNA is TGTGCCAGCGGTCTAGCGGGCACAGATACGCAGTATTTT. It encodes CASGLAGTDTQYF.

This clonotype was counted ten times or more. This sequence joins TRBV5-6 and TRBJ2-7; 7 bases agree with TRBD2. Unmatched junction bases numbered 6, after V lost 2 bases and J lost 4 bases. CDR1 is SGHDT and CDR2 is YYEEEE in the germline V gene. The CDR3 has 14 amino acids. The CDR3, as DNA: TGTGCCAGCAGCTTTCTTCGGGAGGAATACGAGCAGTACTTC. Encoded protein: CASSFLREEYEQYF.

There are many counts of this clonotype. The chain links TRBV12-3 or TRBV12-4 to TRBJ1-2; TRBD1 is a possible D gene (5 bases). The CDR3 has 15 residues. V lost 4 bases, J lost 3 bases, and 15 bases lay in between. The CDR3 protein is CASSYRVVGDYGYTF. The CDR3, as DNA: TGTGCCAGCAGTTATCGGGTCGTAGGGGACTATGGCTACACCTTC.

This clonotype was observed a handful of times. The chain is built from TRBV2 and TRBJ1-2; 10 bases line up with TRBD1. CDR1 and CDR2 (germline): SNHLY, FYNNEI. After removal of 4 bases from V and 4 bases from J, the junction contained 3 bases not matched to a gene. The CDR3 length is 14 residues. The CDR3 DNA reads TGTGCCAGCAGTGTGGGACAGGGGCTCTATGGCTACACCTTC. Translated, it gives CASSVGQGLYGYTF.

On this clonotype itself: This could be a read error, since a much larger clone is one nucleotide away. V and J are TRBV6-1 and TRBJ2-3; D is uncertain. This CDR3 comprises 13 residues. Germline lookup yields CDR1 MNHNS and CDR2 SASEGT. Trimming removed 6 bases at V and 4 bases at J, with 11 bases between. The CDR3 coding sequence is TGTGCCAGCAGAATTCAGGCGGCAGATACGCAGTATTTT. Amino acid sequence: CASRIQAADTQYF.

This clonotype was counted at least ten times. This sequence joins TRBV7-9 and TRBJ2-2; tentatively, D is TRBD2 (6 bases). The CDR3 covers 15 residues. Trimming left V 5 bases short and J 5 bases short, with 15 bases between. Germline V gives CDR1 SEHNR, CDR2 FQNEAQ (reference sequence). CDR3 DNA: TGTGCCAGCAGCCAGTGGGACTCGAGAACCGGGGAGCTGTTTTTT. It translates to CASSQWDSRTGELFF.

This clonotype was seen many times. This rearrangement joins TRBV10-3 to TRBJ1-2, with D maybe TRBD1 (6 bases). This CDR3 contains 15 residues. V shed 2 bases and J shed 4 bases, with 14 bases lying between them. CDR1 and CDR2 (germline): ENHRY, SYGVKD. Here the CDR3 DNA reads TGTGCCATCAGTGAGAGGGACAAAAGCATCTATGGCTACACCTTC. This gives the protein CAISERDKSIYGYTF.

This clonotype was detected many times. V usage is TRBV27 and J usage is TRBJ2-7; tentatively, D is TRBD2 (6 bases). CDR1 is MNHEY, CDR2 SMNVEV, per germline (reference sequence). V was pared by 2 bases and J by 3 bases, with 14 bases between. The CDR3 has 15 amino acids. In DNA form, the CDR3 reads TGTGCCAGCAGTTTAGGGGGGACCACGCACTACGAGCAGTACTTC. Translating it yields CASSLGGTTHYEQYF.

V usage is TRBV5-4 and J usage is TRBJ1-2; tentatively, D is TRBD1 (5 bases). Germline V gene data show CDR1 as SGHNT and CDR2 as YYREEE (reference sequence). Trimming removed 4 bases at V and 0 bases at J, with 16 bases between. This CDR3 region has 16 residues. The CDR3 coding sequence is TGTGCCAGCAGCACCTACTCCGGGGCTTCTAACTATGGCTACACCTTC. Its protein product is CASSTYSGASNYGYTF.

In this sample, this clonotype turned up many times. The gene calls are TRBV28 and TRBJ2-5; TRBD1 matches at 9 bases. J gave up 4 bases and V 6 bases, and 15 bases lay outside the gene matches. The CDR3 consists of 17 residues. CDR1 MDHEN and CDR2 SYDVKM come from the germline V gene. The CDR3 loop reads CASRLNRGRRVRETQYF. The CDR3 DNA follows: TGTGCCAGCAGGTTAAACAGGGGGCGAAGGGTTAGAGAGACCCAGTACTTC.

This clonotype was seen at least ten times. The CDR3 spells CSASRLAHEQYF. The CDR3 nucleotides are TGCAGTGCTAGCAGACTAGCCCACGAGCAGTACTTC. J is TRBJ2-7 and V is TRBV20-1, with 7 bases fitting TRBD2. After removal of 3 bases from V and 5 bases from J, the junction contained 4 bases not matched to a gene. Germline CDR1 is DFQATT and CDR2 is SNEGSKA (reference sequence). This CDR3 is 12 amino acids long.

This clonotype was seen repeatedly, ten times or more. The J gene is TRBJ1-5, the V gene TRBV6-1; 8 bases fit TRBD1. The CDR3 is 16 residues long. The V gene end was trimmed by 5 bases and the J gene end by 3 bases; junction bases not matched to a gene: 9. Germline V lookup: CDR1 MNHNS, CDR2 SASEGT. The CDR3 is CASSPHRGRDNQPQHF. The CDR3 DNA reads as TGTGCCAGCAGTCCTCACAGGGGGAGAGACAATCAGCCCCAGCATTTT.

This clonotype was detected ten times or more. CDR3 loop: CASSESGTEAFF. The DNA of the CDR3 is TGTGCCAGCAGTGAGAGTGGCACTGAAGCTTTCTTT. The J gene is TRBJ1-1, the V gene TRBV2; D unresolved. This CDR3 is built from 12 residues. Germline CDR1 reads SNHLY; CDR2 reads FYNNEI. Trimming pared 3 bases from V and 4 bases from J, leaving 6 bases between.

The chain uses TRBV6-1 and TRBJ1-5, with a tentative D call TRBD1 (5 bases). The V and J ends lost 6 bases and 0 bases respectively, with 12 bases between them. Germline V gives CDR1 MNHNS, CDR2 SASEGT. CDR3 length: 15 residues. The CDR3 loop is CASSLWGNSNQPQHF. The DNA for the CDR3 is TGTGCCAGCAGCCTCTGGGGCAATAGCAATCAGCCCCAGCATTTT.

This clonotype was counted a few times. This rearrangement joins TRBV5-6 to TRBJ1-6, with D unclear. V was cut by 0 bases and J by 0 bases, with 4 bases left in between. Germline CDR1 reads SGHDT; CDR2 reads YYEEEE. The CDR3 is made up of 15 amino acids. The CDR3 loop is CASSLDNSYNSPLHF. CDR3 nucleotides: TGTGCCAGCAGCTTGGACAACTCCTATAATTCACCCCTCCACTTT.

This clonotype occurred many times. The genes are TRBV2 and TRBJ2-5; D is unclear. This CDR3 is built from 13 residues. The V end was cut by 5 bases, the J end by 5 bases, with 12 bases between. CDR1 is SNHLY and CDR2 is FYNNEI in the germline V gene. This chain's CDR3 is CASSFTDLETQYF. In nucleotides, the CDR3 is TGTGCCAGCAGTTTCACGGACCTTGAGACCCAGTACTTC.

V gene TRBV28 combines with J gene TRBJ2-7; D perhaps matches TRBD2 (5 bases). CDR1 and CDR2 from the germline V gene are MDHEN and SYDVKM. The CDR3 covers 15 residues. V gave up 3 bases and J gave up 7 bases, with 19 bases separating them. CDR3 bases: TGTGCCAGCAGTTTGGAGACTAAGATGGGCAATGAGCAGTACTTC. It specifies CASSLETKMGNEQYF.

This clonotype was counted many times. The chain joins TRBV6-1 to TRBJ1-6; 9 bases map to TRBD1. Germline-derived CDR1 and CDR2 are MNHNS and SASEGT. The CDR3 totals 14 residues. V lost 7 bases, J lost 8 bases, and 6 bases stayed unmatched. CDR3 bases: TGTGCCAGCAACGAGGGACAGGGAGATTCACCCCTCCACTTT. Protein product: CASNEGQGDSPLHF.

This clonotype came up many times. The chain recombines TRBV19 with TRBJ2-7, with 10 positions matching TRBD2. The CDR3 spans 15 residues. CDR1 and CDR2 (germline): LNHDA, SQIVND (reference sequence). J gave up 2 bases and V 5 bases, and 6 bases lay outside the gene matches. CDR3 region: CASSPWTSGTYEQYF. The CDR3 coding sequence is TGTGCCAGTAGTCCCTGGACTAGCGGAACCTACGAGCAGTACTTC. Supplemented by reference TRBV19 and TRBJ2-7, the full variable domain reads DGGITQSPKYLFRKEGQNVTLSCEQNLNHDAMYWYRQDPGQGLRLIYYSQIVNDFQKGDIAEGYSVSREKKESFPLTVTSAQKNPTAFYLCASSPWTSGTYEQYFGPGTRLTVT.

CDR3 in amino acids: CASSYYPGGNTEAFF. DNA for the CDR3: TGTGCCAGCAGTTACTACCCAGGGGGGAACACTGAAGCTTTCTTT. V and J are TRBV6-2 or TRBV6-3 and TRBJ1-1; 7 bases agree with TRBD1. This CDR3 region has 15 residues. The V gene end was trimmed by 1 base and the J gene end by 1 base; junction bases not matched to a gene: 3. CDR1 and CDR2 from the germline V gene are MNHEY and SVGEGT.